One sample yielded the 16 T cell receptor beta chains listed below, sequenced in a study of CD8+ T cells in alopecia areata. RNA extraction was followed by reverse transcription into cDNA, which acted as the sequencing template. The protocol was immunoSEQ multiplex PCR, while the TCRdb copy is restricted to in-frame clones and leaves out a portion. The repertoire holds fewer than 100,000 clones, with under 45% as singletons. The sample consisted of CD4+ T cells sorted from blood. Source of these receptors: a human donor with alopecia areata.

In its sample, this clone was seen a few times. The rearrangement uses TRBV2 and TRBJ2-4, with D perhaps assigned TRBD1 or TRBD2 (6 bases each). The CDR3 spans 15 residues. V was clipped by 5 bases and J by 5 bases, with 16 bases between them. Germline V lookup: CDR1 SNHLY, CDR2 FYNNEI. This CDR3 is CASSRALGGQNIQYF. In DNA, the CDR3 is TGTGCCAGCAGTCGAGCTTTGGGGGGCCAAAACATTCAGTACTTC. Based on the CDR3 plus reference TRBV2 and TRBJ2-4, the full variable domain is EPEVTQTPSHQVTQMGQEVILRCVPISNHLYFYWYRQILGQKVEFLVSFYNNEISEKSEIFDDQFSVERPDGSNFTLKIRSTKLEDSAMYFCASSRALGGQNIQYFGAGTRLSVL.

This sequence joins TRBV7-3 and TRBJ2-3, with no clear D. V was shortened by 5 bases and J by 0 bases, with 15 bases between the two germline ends. CDR1 is SGHTA, CDR2 FQGTGA, per germline. The CDR3 runs to 16 residues. CDR3 loop: CASSGRTDLSTDTQYF. CDR3 coding DNA: TGTGCCAGCAGCGGACGGACGGACCTTAGCACAGATACGCAGTATTTT.

In regard to this clone: This sample also contains other DNA sequences that code for the same CDR3. This chain links TRBV5-1 with TRBJ2-3, with a weak D call TRBD1 (5 bases). Germline V gene sequence: CDR1 SGHRS, CDR2 YFSETQ. This CDR3 region has 15 residues. Trimming removed 0 bases from V and 5 bases from J, with 13 bases in between. The CDR3 bases are TGCGCCAGCAGCTTGGAGGGGCAGGGTAGAGATACGCAGTATTTT. It encodes CASSLEGQGRDTQYF.

The chain uses TRBV23-1 and TRBJ1-1; 7 bases map to TRBD1. TRBV23-1 is flagged as an ORF with uncertain function. CDR3 size: 15 residues. V was pared by 0 bases and J by 0 bases, with 1 base of the junction left unmatched. In nucleotides, the CDR3 is TGCGCCAGCAGTCAATCCGGGACAGTGAACACTGAAGCTTTCTTT. Translation gives CASSQSGTVNTEAFF.

The CDR3 spells CASSAGGANVLTF. CDR3 bases: TGTGCCAGCAGTGCGGGGGGGGCCAACGTCCTGACTTTC. This sequence joins TRBV2 and TRBJ2-6; maybe TRBD2 (5 bases). CDR1 and CDR2 (germline): SNHLY, FYNNEI. V lost 4 bases to trimming and J lost 4 bases, with 5 bases between them. CDR3 length: 13 residues. Full variable domain (rest looked up from reference TRBV2 and TRBJ2-6): EPEVTQTPSHQVTQMGQEVILRCVPISNHLYFYWYRQILGQKVEFLVSFYNNEISEKSEIFDDQFSVERPDGSNFTLKIRSTKLEDSAMYFCASSAGGANVLTFGAGSRLTVL.

The V call is TRBV11-2, the J call TRBJ2-3, with TRBD2 identical over 8 bases. The CDR3 is made up of 15 amino acids. The junction had 4 bases not matched to a gene; V was cut back by 5 bases and J by 0 bases. Germline V lookup: CDR1 SGHAT, CDR2 FQNNGV. CDR3 in amino acids: CASSQRGTSTDTQYF. The CDR3 region has the DNA TGTGCCAGCAGCCAGCGGGGGACTAGCACAGATACGCAGTATTTT.

This clone turned up a few times. Written as DNA, the CDR3 is TGCAGCGCCGGGACAGACTACGAGCAGTACTTC. Its protein product is CSAGTDYEQYF. This rearrangement joins TRBV29-1 to TRBJ2-7, with 7 bases fitting TRBD1. The V segment lost 7 bases and the J segment 3 bases; nucleotides outside the gene matches: 3. The germline gives CDR1 SQVTM, CDR2 ANQGSEA. This CDR3 contains 11 residues.

The gene calls are TRBV19 and TRBJ2-7, with D maybe TRBD1 (6 bases). V was pared by 6 bases and J by 5 bases, with 14 bases between. The CDR3 runs 13 residues. From germline, CDR1 is LNHDA and CDR2 SQIVND (reference sequence). CDR3 amino acids: CASREGGRDEQYF. CDR3 DNA: TGTGCCAGTAGGGAAGGGGGAAGGGACGAGCAGTACTTC.

The chain carries TRBV29-1 and TRBJ2-1; D is possibly TRBD1 or TRBD2 (5 bases each). Germline CDR1 SQVTM, CDR2 ANQGSEA. This CDR3 has 14 residues. The V end lost 6 bases, the J end lost 4 bases, and 16 bases lay between the germline ends. CDR3: CSVLNGTPYNEQFF. CDR3 bases: TGCAGCGTCCTAAACGGGACCCCTTACAATGAGCAGTTCTTC.

This chain joins TRBV28 and TRBJ2-7; TRBD1 matches 9 bases. This CDR3 has 14 amino acids. Germline CDR1 MDHEN, CDR2 SYDVKM. After removal of 4 bases from V and 5 bases from J, the junction contained 6 bases not matched to a gene. The DNA for the CDR3 is TGTGCCAGCAGTTGGGGACAGGGCTCGCACGAGCAGTACTTC. Its protein is CASSWGQGSHEQYF.

The chain carries TRBV29-1 and TRBJ2-5; D gene unclear. Trimming shortened V by 7 bases and J by 5 bases, and 11 bases separated the two germline ends. Germline-derived CDR1 and CDR2 are SQVTM and ANQGSEA. The CDR3 consists of 11 residues. The CDR3 sequence: CSGGGLETQYF. The CDR3 nucleotides read TGCAGCGGGGGTGGCTTGGAGACCCAGTACTTC.

There are a few counts of this clone. J is TRBJ2-1 and V is TRBV5-4; D uncertain. Per germline, CDR1 SGHNT and CDR2 YYREEE (reference sequence). Trimming stripped 1 base from V and 3 bases from J, with 2 bases between. The CDR3 covers 12 residues. CDR3 amino acids: CASSLNYNEQFF. The CDR3 coding sequence is TGTGCCAGCAGCTTGAACTACAATGAGCAGTTCTTC.

V is TRBV29-1 and J is TRBJ2-1; weak D call: TRBD1 (6 bases). This CDR3 comprises 13 residues. The V gene lost 1 base and the J gene lost 10 bases, with 14 bases spanning the gap. Per germline, CDR1 SQVTM and CDR2 ANQGSEA. The CDR3 nucleotides read TGCAGCGTTGAAGCACAGGGCGGATACGAGCAGTTCTTC. It codes for CSVEAQGGYEQFF.

This sequence joins TRBV4-1 and TRBJ1-1, with TRBD1 as a possible D gene (6 bases). V dropped 0 bases and J dropped 0 bases, with 11 bases sitting between them. Per the germline V gene, CDR1 is MGHRA and CDR2 is YSYEKL. The CDR3 length is 16 residues. The CDR3 sequence: CASSQERGTVNTEAFF. CDR3 nucleotide sequence: TGCGCCAGCAGCCAAGAAAGGGGGACGGTGAACACTGAAGCTTTCTTT.

The chain uses TRBV30 and TRBJ1-2; D is ambiguous. The CDR3 runs 15 residues. Germline V lookup: CDR1 GTSNPN, CDR2 SVGIG (reference sequence). V gave up 4 bases and J gave up 1 base, with 16 bases separating them. This CDR3 reads CAWTRRTAHNYGYTF. In DNA, the CDR3 is TGTGCCTGGACTAGACGTACAGCTCATAACTATGGCTACACCTTC. Full variable domain (missing parts from reference TRBV30 and TRBJ1-2): SQTIHQWPATLVQPVGSPLSLECTVEGTSNPNLYWYRQAAGRGLQLLFYSVGIGQISSEVPQNLSASRPQDRQFILSSKKLLLSDSGFYLCAWTRRTAHNYGYTFGSGTRLTVV.

This clone has more than one count but fewer than ten. The genes are TRBV5-1 and TRBJ2-3; 7 nucleotides line up with TRBD2. The CDR3 has 15 residues. The V gene end was trimmed by 4 bases and the J gene end by 5 bases; junction bases not matched to a gene: 10. Germline values: CDR1 SGHRS, CDR2 YFSETQ. The CDR3 DNA reads as TGCGCCAGCAGCCCCGGGGAGGGTGGAGGAGATACGCAGTATTTT. Protein product: CASSPGEGGGDTQYF.